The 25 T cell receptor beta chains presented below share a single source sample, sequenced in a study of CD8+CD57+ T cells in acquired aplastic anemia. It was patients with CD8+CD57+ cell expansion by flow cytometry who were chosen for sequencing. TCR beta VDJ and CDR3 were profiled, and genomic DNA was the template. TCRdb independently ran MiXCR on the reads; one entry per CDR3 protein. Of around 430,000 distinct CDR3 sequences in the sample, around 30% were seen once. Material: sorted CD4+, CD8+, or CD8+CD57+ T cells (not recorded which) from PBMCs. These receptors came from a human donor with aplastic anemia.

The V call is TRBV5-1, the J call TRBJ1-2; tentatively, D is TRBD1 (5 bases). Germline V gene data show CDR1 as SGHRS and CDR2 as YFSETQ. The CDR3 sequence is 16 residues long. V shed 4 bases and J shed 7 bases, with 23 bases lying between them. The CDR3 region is CASSEGRVPRTGGYTF. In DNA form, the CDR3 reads TGCGCCAGCAGCGAGGGGCGGGTTCCACGAACGGGTGGCTACACCTTC.

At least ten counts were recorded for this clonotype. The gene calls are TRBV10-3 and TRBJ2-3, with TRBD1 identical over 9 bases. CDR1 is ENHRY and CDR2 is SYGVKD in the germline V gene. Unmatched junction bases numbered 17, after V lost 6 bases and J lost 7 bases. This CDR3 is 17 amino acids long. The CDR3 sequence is CAISKKSRDRVTNTQYF. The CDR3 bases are TGTGCCATCAGCAAAAAGTCCCGGGACAGGGTCACGAATACGCAGTATTTT.

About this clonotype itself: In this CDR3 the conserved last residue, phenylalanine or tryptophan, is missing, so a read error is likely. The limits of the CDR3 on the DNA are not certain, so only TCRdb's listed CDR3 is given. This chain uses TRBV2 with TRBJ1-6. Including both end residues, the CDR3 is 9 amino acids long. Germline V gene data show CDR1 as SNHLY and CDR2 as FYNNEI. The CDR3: CASSVLYHT.

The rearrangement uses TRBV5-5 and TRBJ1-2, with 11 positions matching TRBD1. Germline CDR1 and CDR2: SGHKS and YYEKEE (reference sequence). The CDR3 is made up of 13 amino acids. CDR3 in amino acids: CASAGTGGYGYTF. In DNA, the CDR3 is TGTGCTAGCGCCGGGACAGGGGGCTATGGCTACACCTTC.

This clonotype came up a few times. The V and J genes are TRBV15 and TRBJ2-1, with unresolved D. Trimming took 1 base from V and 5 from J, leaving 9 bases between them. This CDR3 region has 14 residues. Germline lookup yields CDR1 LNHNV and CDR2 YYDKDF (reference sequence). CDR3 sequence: CATSRVSPDNEQFF. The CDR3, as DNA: TGTGCCACCAGCAGAGTGAGCCCCGACAATGAGCAGTTCTTC.

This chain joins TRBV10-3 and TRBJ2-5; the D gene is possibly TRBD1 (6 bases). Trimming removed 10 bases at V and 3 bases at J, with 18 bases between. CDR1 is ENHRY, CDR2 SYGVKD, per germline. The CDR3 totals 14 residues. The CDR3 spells CASSLTGTEETQYF. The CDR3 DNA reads TGTGCCAGCAGCTTAACAGGGACGGAAGAGACCCAGTACTTC.

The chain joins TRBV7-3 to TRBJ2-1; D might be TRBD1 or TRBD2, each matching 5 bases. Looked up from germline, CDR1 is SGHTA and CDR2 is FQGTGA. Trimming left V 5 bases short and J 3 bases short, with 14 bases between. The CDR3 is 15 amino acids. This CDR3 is CASSRDAGNYNEQFF. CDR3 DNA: TGTGCCAGCAGCCGGGACGCAGGAAACTACAATGAGCAGTTCTTC.

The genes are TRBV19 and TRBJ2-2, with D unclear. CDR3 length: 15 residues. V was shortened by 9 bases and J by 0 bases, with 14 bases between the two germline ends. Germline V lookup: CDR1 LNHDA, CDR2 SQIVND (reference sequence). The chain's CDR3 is CASSALRPNTGELFF. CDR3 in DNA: TGTGCCAGCAGTGCGCTTCGACCGAACACCGGGGAGCTGTTTTTT.

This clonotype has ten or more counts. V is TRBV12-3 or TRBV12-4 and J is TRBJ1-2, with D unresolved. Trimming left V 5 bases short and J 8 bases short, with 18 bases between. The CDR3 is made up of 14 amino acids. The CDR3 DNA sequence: TGTGCCAGCAGTCCCTCAAACACCCCAGCCGGCTACACCTTC. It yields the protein CASSPSNTPAGYTF.

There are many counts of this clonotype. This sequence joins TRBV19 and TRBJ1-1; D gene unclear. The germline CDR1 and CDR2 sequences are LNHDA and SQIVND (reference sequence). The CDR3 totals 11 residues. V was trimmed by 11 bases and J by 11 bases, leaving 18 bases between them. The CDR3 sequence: CAVVSRMSAFF. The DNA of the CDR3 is TGTGCCGTCGTAAGTAGGATGTCTGCTTTCTTT.

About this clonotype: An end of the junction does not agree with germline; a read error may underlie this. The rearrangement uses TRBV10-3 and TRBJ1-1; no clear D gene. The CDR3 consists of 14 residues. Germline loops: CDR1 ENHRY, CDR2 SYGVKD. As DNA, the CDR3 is TGTGCCAGCAGTTACCCGATTGGTAACACTGAAGCTTTCTTT. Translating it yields CASSYPIGNTEAFF.

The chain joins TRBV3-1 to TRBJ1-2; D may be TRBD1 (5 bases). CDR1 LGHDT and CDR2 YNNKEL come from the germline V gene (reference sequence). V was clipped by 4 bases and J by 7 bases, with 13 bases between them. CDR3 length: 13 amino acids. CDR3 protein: CASSLWGGGGYTF. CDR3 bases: TGTGCCAGCAGCCTCTGGGGTGGGGGTGGCTACACCTTC. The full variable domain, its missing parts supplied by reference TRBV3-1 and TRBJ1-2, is DTAVSQTPKYLVTQMGNDKSIKCEQNLGHDTMYWYKQDSKKFLKIMFSYNNKELIINETVPNRFSPKSPDKAHLNLHINSLELGDSAVYFCASSLWGGGGYTFGSGTRLTVV.

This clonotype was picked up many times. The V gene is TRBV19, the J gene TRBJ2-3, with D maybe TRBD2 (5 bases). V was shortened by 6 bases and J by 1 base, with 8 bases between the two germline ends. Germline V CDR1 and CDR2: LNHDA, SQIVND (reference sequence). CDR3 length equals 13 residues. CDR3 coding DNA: TGTGCCAGTAGCAACGGGGGCACAGATACGCAGTATTTT. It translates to CASSNGGTDTQYF.

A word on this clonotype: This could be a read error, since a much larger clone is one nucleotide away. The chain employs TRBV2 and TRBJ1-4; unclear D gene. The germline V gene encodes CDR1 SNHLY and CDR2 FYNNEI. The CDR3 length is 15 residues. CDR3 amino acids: CGSSEASISNEKLFF. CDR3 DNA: TGTGGCAGCAGTGAAGCTTCTATCTCCAATGAAAAACTGTTTTTT. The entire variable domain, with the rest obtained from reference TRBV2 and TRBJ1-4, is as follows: EPEVTQTPSHQVTQMGQEVILRCVPISNHLYFYWYRQILGQKVEFLVSFYNNEISEKSEIFDDQFSVERPDGSNFTLKIRSTKLEDSAMYFCGSSEASISNEKLFFGSGTQLSVL.

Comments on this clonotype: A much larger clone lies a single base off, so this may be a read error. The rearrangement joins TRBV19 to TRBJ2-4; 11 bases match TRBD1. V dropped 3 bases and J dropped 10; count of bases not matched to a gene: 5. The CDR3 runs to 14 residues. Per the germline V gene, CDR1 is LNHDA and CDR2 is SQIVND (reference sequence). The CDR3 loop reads CASSIGTGGKIQYF. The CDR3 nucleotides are TGTGCCAGTAGTATCGGGACAGGGGGAAAAATTCAGTACTTC.

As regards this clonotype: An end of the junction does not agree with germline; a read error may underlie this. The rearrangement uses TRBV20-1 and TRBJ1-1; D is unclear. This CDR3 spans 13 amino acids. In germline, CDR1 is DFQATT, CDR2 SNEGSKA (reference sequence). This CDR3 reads CSARDAVNTGAFF. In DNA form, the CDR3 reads TGCAGTGCTAGAGATGCAGTCAACACTGGAGCTTTCTTT.

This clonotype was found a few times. As DNA, the CDR3 is TGCAGTGCTAGAGAGGTCTGGCGAGAGGGTGGAGATACGCAGTATTTT. The encoded protein is CSAREVWREGGDTQYF. This chain uses TRBV20-1 with TRBJ2-3; TRBD2 might be the D (5 bases). Trimming stripped 0 bases from V and 5 bases from J, with 18 bases between. Germline V gene lookup returns CDR1 DFQATT and CDR2 SNEGSKA (reference sequence). This CDR3 is 16 amino acids long.

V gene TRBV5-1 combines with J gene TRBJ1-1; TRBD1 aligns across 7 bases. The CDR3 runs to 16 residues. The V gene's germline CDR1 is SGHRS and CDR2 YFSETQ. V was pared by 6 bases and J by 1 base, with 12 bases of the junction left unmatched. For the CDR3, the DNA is TGCGCCAGCACTAGTCGGTCCGGACAGGCGAACACTGAAGCTTTCTTT. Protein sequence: CASTSRSGQANTEAFF.

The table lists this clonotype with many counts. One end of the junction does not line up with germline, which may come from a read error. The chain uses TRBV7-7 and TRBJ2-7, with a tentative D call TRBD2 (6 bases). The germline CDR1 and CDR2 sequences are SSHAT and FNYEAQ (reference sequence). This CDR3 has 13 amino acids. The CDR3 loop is CASSLERRDEQYF. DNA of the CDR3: TGTGCTAGCAGCTTAGAGAGGAGGGACGAGCAGTACTTC. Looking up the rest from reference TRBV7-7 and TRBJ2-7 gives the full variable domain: GAGVSQSPRYKVTKRGQDVTLRCDPISSHATLYWYQQALGQGPEFLTYFNYEAQPDKSGLPSDRFSAERPEGSISTLTIQRTEQRDSAMYRCASSLERRDEQYFGPGTRLTVT.

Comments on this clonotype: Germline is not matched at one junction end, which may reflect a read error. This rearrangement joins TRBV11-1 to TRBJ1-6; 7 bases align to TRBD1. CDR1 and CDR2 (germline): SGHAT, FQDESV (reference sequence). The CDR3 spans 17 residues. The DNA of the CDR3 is TGTGCCAGCAGCTCCCAAGGGGGCATTAGGCTAGGTTCACCCCTCCACTTC. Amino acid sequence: CASSSQGGIRLGSPLHF.

The CDR3 protein is CAWRLTRGARRGYTF. The CDR3 DNA reads TGTGCCTGGAGGTTAACGAGGGGGGCTCGGCGAGGCTACACCTTC. The chain recombines TRBV25-1 with TRBJ1-2; D might be TRBD1 (6 bases). CDR3 size: 15 residues. V was clipped by 11 bases and J by 8 bases, with 27 bases between them. In germline, CDR1 is MGHDK, CDR2 SYGVNS.

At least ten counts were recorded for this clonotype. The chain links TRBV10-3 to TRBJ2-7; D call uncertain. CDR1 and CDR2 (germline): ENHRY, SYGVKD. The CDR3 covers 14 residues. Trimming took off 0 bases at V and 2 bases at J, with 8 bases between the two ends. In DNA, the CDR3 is TGTGCCATCAGTGAGTCATACACCACCTACGAGCAGTACTTC. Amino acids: CAISESYTTYEQYF.

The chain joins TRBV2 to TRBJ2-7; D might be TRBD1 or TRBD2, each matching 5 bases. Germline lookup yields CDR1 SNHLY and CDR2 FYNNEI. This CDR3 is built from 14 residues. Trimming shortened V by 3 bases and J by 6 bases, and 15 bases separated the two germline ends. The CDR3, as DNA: TGTGCCAGCAGTGATGGGGCGAGGGCGGTCGAGCAGTACTTC. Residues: CASSDGARAVEQYF. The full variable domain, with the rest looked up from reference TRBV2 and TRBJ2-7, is EPEVTQTPSHQVTQMGQEVILRCVPISNHLYFYWYRQILGQKVEFLVSFYNNEISEKSEIFDDQFSVERPDGSNFTLKIRSTKLEDSAMYFCASSDGARAVEQYFGPGTRLTVT.

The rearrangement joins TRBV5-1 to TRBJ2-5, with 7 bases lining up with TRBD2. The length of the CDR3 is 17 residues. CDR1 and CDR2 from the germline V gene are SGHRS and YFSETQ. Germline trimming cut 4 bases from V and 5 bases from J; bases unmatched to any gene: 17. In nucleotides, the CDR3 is TGCGCCAGCAGCACTGGTGGGAGGGCTCCCTTCAGCGAGACCCAGTACTTC. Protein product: CASSTGGRAPFSETQYF.

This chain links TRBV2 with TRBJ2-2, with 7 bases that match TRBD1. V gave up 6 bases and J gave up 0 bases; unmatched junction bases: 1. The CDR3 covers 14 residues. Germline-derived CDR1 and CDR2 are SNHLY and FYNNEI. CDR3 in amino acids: CASRQGANTGELFF. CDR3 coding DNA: TGTGCCAGCAGGCAGGGGGCGAACACCGGGGAGCTGTTTTTT.